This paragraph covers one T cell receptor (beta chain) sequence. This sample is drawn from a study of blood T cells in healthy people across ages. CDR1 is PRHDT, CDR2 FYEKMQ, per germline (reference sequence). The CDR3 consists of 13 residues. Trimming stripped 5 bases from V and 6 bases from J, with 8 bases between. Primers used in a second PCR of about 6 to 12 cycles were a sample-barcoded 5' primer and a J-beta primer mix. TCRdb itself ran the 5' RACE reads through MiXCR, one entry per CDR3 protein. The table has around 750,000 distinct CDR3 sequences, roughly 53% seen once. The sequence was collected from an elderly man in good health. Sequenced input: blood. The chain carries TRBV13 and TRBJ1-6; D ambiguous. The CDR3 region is CASSPSSNSPLHF. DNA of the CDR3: TGTGCCAGCAGCCCCAGTAGTAATTCACCCCTCCACTTT.